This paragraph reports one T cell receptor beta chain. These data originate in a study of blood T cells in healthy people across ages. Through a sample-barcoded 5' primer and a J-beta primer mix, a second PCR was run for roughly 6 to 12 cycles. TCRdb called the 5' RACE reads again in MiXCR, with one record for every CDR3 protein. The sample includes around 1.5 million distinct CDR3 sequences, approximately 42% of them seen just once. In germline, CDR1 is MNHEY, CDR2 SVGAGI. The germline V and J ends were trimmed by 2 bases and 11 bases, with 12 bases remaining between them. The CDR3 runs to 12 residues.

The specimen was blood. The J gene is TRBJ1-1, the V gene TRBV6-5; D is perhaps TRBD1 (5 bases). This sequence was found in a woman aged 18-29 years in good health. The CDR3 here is CASSYGSGRAFF. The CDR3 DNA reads TGTGCCAGCAGTTACGGTTCGGGACGCGCTTTCTTT.